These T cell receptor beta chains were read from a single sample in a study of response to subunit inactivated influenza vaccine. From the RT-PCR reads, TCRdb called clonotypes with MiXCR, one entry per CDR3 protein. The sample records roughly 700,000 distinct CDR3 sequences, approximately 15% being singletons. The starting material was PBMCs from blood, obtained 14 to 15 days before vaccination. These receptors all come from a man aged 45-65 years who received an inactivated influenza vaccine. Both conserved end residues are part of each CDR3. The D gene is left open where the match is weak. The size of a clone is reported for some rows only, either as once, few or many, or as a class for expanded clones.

CDR3 DNA: TGTGCCAGCAGCCCCGTAGGAGGGGCCGAGCAGTACTTC
CDR3 protein: CASSPVGGAEQYF
V gene: TRBV7-3
clone size: few
J gene: TRBJ2-7
D gene: -

CDR3 DNA: TGTGCCAGCAGCACGTCTCTTATTGATGAGCAGTTCTTC
CDR3 protein: CASSTSLIDEQFF
V gene: TRBV7-3
clone size: -
J gene: TRBJ2-1
D gene: -

CDR3 DNA: TGCGCCAGCAGCCATGAAACAGGGGACTACGAGCAGTACTTC
CDR3 protein: CASSHETGDYEQYF
V gene: TRBV4-3
clone size: few
J gene: TRBJ2-7
D gene: TRBD1

CDR3 DNA: TGTGCCAGCAGCTTAGGCGCCATGCAGTACTTC
CDR3 protein: CASSLGAMQYF
V gene: TRBV7-2
clone size: -
J gene: TRBJ2-7
D gene: -

CDR3 DNA: TGTGCCAGCAGCGGCGGGGGACAGGGGGTAGACATTCAGTACTTC
CDR3 protein: CASSGGGQGVDIQYF
V gene: TRBV28
clone size: few
J gene: TRBJ2-4
D gene: TRBD1

CDR3 DNA: TGCGCCAGCAGCCAAGATTCTGGGGGCATCATTTACAATGAGCAGTTCTTC
CDR3 protein: CASSQDSGGIIYNEQFF
V gene: TRBV4-3
clone size: few
J gene: TRBJ2-1
D gene: -

CDR3 DNA: TGCGCCAGCAGCCGGGACAGGGGCCTGGAGGATGGCTACACCTTC
CDR3 protein: CASSRDRGLEDGYTF
V gene: TRBV5-1
clone size: few
J gene: TRBJ1-2
D gene: TRBD1

CDR3 DNA: TGTGCCAGCAGTTCCCATCGACCTACAGGGATGGACTATGGCTACACCTTC
CDR3 protein: CASSSHRPTGMDYGYTF
V gene: TRBV6-5
clone size: many
J gene: TRBJ1-2
D gene: -

CDR3 DNA: TGTGCCAGCAGTTACTCCTCAGGGTCCACCTACAATGAGCAGTTCTTC
CDR3 protein: CASSYSSGSTYNEQFF
V gene: TRBV6-5
clone size: few
J gene: TRBJ2-1
D gene: -

CDR3 DNA: TGTGCCAGCAGCTCCATAGTCCGTAACACCTACGAGCAGTACTTC
CDR3 protein: CASSSIVRNTYEQYF
V gene: TRBV7-9
clone size: -
J gene: TRBJ2-7
D gene: -

CDR3 DNA: TGTGCCAGCAGCGCCGGGGCCCGGGGCACAGATACGCAGTATTTT
CDR3 protein: CASSAGARGTDTQYF
V gene: TRBV2
clone size: few
J gene: TRBJ2-3
D gene: -

CDR3 DNA: TGTGCCAGCAGCTTCCGGACAGGGTGGGCAGATACGCAGTATTTT
CDR3 protein: CASSFRTGWADTQYF
V gene: TRBV7-8
clone size: many
J gene: TRBJ2-3
D gene: TRBD1

CDR3 DNA: TGTGCCAGCAGTTACCCCGGACAAAGGGGGGGTAATAGCAATCAGCCCCAGCATTTT
CDR3 protein: CASSYPGQRGGNSNQPQHF
V gene: TRBV6-2/TRBV6-3
clone size: many
J gene: TRBJ1-5
D gene: -

CDR3 DNA: TGTGCCAGCAGTTACTCGGGGTCGAGAGCTTTCTTT
CDR3 protein: CASSYSGSRAFF
V gene: TRBV6-2/TRBV6-3
clone size: -
J gene: TRBJ1-1
D gene: -

CDR3 DNA: TGTGCCAGCAGCCCGACAGGGCTAAATGAAAAACTGTTTTTT
CDR3 protein: CASSPTGLNEKLFF
V gene: TRBV7-9
clone size: few
J gene: TRBJ1-4
D gene: TRBD1

CDR3 DNA: TGTGCCAGCAGTTCCCCTCCGGGGCATACCCTCCACTTT
CDR3 protein: CASSSPPGHTLHF
V gene: TRBV2
clone size: many
J gene: TRBJ1-6
D gene: -

CDR3 DNA: TGCAGCACGTCACTAGCGGGAGGGCCTAATGAGCAGTTCTTC
CDR3 protein: CSTSLAGGPNEQFF
V gene: TRBV29-1
clone size: many
J gene: TRBJ2-1
D gene: TRBD2

CDR3 DNA: TGCGCCAGCAGCTTGCCAGACAGTACAGATACGCAGTATTTT
CDR3 protein: CASSLPDSTDTQYF
V gene: TRBV5-1
clone size: few
J gene: TRBJ2-3
D gene: -

CDR3 DNA: TGCAGCGTTGAAGATGGTGGGCTAGCGGGAATCTACGAGCAGTACTTC
CDR3 protein: CSVEDGGLAGIYEQYF
V gene: TRBV29-1
clone size: -
J gene: TRBJ2-7
D gene: TRBD2

CDR3 DNA: TGTGCCAGCAGTTACTCGCTCCCATACCCCGGACAGAACTATGGCTACACCTTC
CDR3 protein: CASSYSLPYPGQNYGYTF
V gene: TRBV6-5
clone size: many
J gene: TRBJ1-2
D gene: -

CDR3 DNA: TGCGCCAGCAGCTTCTTGCGGGGGCCTAACTACGAGCAGTACTTC
CDR3 protein: CASSFLRGPNYEQYF
V gene: TRBV5-1
clone size: many
J gene: TRBJ2-7
D gene: -

CDR3 DNA: TGTGCCAGCAGCCAACGGGACTTGCAAGAGACCCAGTACTTC
CDR3 protein: CASSQRDLQETQYF
V gene: TRBV3-1
clone size: -
J gene: TRBJ2-5
D gene: -

CDR3 DNA: TGCGCCAGCAGCTTGGGGGGACTAGCGGGGCTCGATGAGCAGTTCTTC
CDR3 protein: CASSLGGLAGLDEQFF
V gene: TRBV5-1
clone size: few
J gene: TRBJ2-1
D gene: TRBD2

CDR3 DNA: TGTGCCAGCAGTCCAACACACACTGAAGCTTTCTTT
CDR3 protein: CASSPTHTEAFF
V gene: TRBV28
clone size: -
J gene: TRBJ1-1
D gene: -

CDR3 DNA: TGCAGTGCTAGTGACAGGGGGCGAGGTACTGAAGCTTTCTTT
CDR3 protein: CSASDRGRGTEAFF
V gene: TRBV20-1
clone size: -
J gene: TRBJ1-1
D gene: TRBD1

CDR3 DNA: TGTGCCACCAGCAGAGTGCAAGCGGGAGCAACCTACAATGAGCAGTTCTTC
CDR3 protein: CATSRVQAGATYNEQFF
V gene: TRBV15
clone size: few
J gene: TRBJ2-1
D gene: TRBD2

CDR3 DNA: TGTGCCAGCAGGCTAGGGGACTTTCAAGAGACCCAGTACTTC
CDR3 protein: CASRLGDFQETQYF
V gene: TRBV2
clone size: few
J gene: TRBJ2-5
D gene: -

CDR3 DNA: TGTGCCAGCAGCCCGACGACAGTATCGAAACTGTTTTTT
CDR3 protein: CASSPTTVSKLFF
V gene: TRBV3-1
clone size: -
J gene: TRBJ1-4
D gene: -

CDR3 DNA: TGTGCCAGCACCGCTGGGGGGATCGGTCTGTCGACCGGGGAGCTGTTTTTT
CDR3 protein: CASTAGGIGLSTGELFF
V gene: TRBV9
clone size: few
J gene: TRBJ2-2
D gene: -

CDR3 DNA: TGTGCCAGCAGCCACCCCCTCGGACAGGGGCCCTACGAGCAGTACTTC
CDR3 protein: CASSHPLGQGPYEQYF
V gene: TRBV3-1
clone size: -
J gene: TRBJ2-7
D gene: TRBD1

CDR3 DNA: TGTGCCACCAGCAGAGCGGACAGGGCGCTGGGAGAGGAGCAGTTCTTC
CDR3 protein: CATSRADRALGEEQFF
V gene: TRBV15
clone size: few
J gene: TRBJ2-1
D gene: TRBD1

CDR3 DNA: TGTGCCAGCTCACCGGAAGACACTGGGCCACATGAGCAGTTCTTC
CDR3 protein: CASSPEDTGPHEQFF
V gene: TRBV18
clone size: many
J gene: TRBJ2-1
D gene: -

CDR3 DNA: TGTGCCAGCAGCCGCGACGTATCCAACGAGCAGTACTTC
CDR3 protein: CASSRDVSNEQYF
V gene: TRBV7-9
clone size: few
J gene: TRBJ2-7
D gene: -

CDR3 DNA: TGTGCCAGCAGACGTAGCGCCCTAGGAGAGACCCAGTACTTC
CDR3 protein: CASRRSALGETQYF
V gene: TRBV2
clone size: many
J gene: TRBJ2-5
D gene: -

CDR3 DNA: TGCAGTGCTAGCTGGGGACAGGGGGCAGACAATCAGCCCCAGCATTTT
CDR3 protein: CSASWGQGADNQPQHF
V gene: TRBV20-1
clone size: few
J gene: TRBJ1-5
D gene: TRBD1

CDR3 DNA: TGCGCCAGCAGCCAAGAGGGCCAGGGTAGCTCCTATAATTCACCCCTCCACTTT
CDR3 protein: CASSQEGQGSSYNSPLHF
V gene: TRBV4-3
clone size: -
J gene: TRBJ1-6
D gene: -

CDR3 DNA: TGTGCCACCAGAAGAAGCGGACGCTCCTACAATGAGCAGTTCTTC
CDR3 protein: CATRRSGRSYNEQFF
V gene: TRBV15
clone size: -
J gene: TRBJ2-1
D gene: -